The 23 T cell receptor beta chains below were found in one sample sequenced in a study of blood T cell repertoires in COVID-19. Sequencing used immunoSEQ multiplex PCR; TCRdb keeps in-frame clones, though not all of them. The sample shows under 300,000 clones, 75% to 90% of them seen only once. Source material: PBMCs or T cells enriched from blood (not recorded which). All receptors derive from a woman between 40 and 55 years old with acute COVID-19.

This chain links TRBV6-1 with TRBJ2-2; 7 bases are shared with TRBD2. Germline lookup yields CDR1 MNHNS and CDR2 SASEGT. J gave up 6 bases and V 1 base, and 2 bases lay outside the gene matches. There are 14 residues in the CDR3. The CDR3: CASSEGGGPGELFF. CDR3 DNA: TGTGCCAGCAGTGAAGGGGGAGGGCCCGGGGAGCTGTTTTTT.

The V and J genes are TRBV6-1 and TRBJ1-1; 7 bases map to TRBD1. This CDR3 is built from 17 residues. Germline assignment: CDR1 MNHNS and CDR2 SASEGT. V gave up 2 bases and J gave up 1 base; unmatched junction bases: 10. CDR3 loop: CASSESWEQGTNTEAFF. The CDR3 nucleotides are TGTGCCAGCAGTGAAAGTTGGGAACAGGGGACGAACACTGAAGCTTTCTTT.

V gene TRBV11-3 combines with J gene TRBJ2-5, with TRBD1 matching 10 bases. The CDR3 contains 17 residues. V was clipped by 3 bases and J by 1 base; unmatched bases: 8. The germline V gene encodes CDR1 SGHNT and CDR2 YENEEA. The CDR3 DNA follows: TGTGCCAGCAGCTTTGGCTTCGACAGGGGGCCCCAAGAGACCCAGTACTTC. Encoded protein: CASSFGFDRGPQETQYF.

The CDR3 sequence is CASRYTTSLNEQFF. The CDR3, as DNA: TGTGCCAGCAGATATACGACTAGTCTAAATGAGCAGTTCTTC. The chain recombines TRBV5-5 with TRBJ2-1; possible D gene TRBD2, 6 bases. V lost 5 bases to trimming and J lost 7 bases, with 16 bases between them. This CDR3 has 14 amino acids. Germline V gene sequence: CDR1 SGHKS, CDR2 YYEKEE (reference sequence).

This chain connects TRBV7-2 to TRBJ2-3; 13 positions agree with TRBD2. The germline V gene has CDR1 SGHTA and CDR2 FQGNSA. Trimming at V came to 1 base and at J to 4 bases, leaving 8 bases not matched to a gene. There are 18 residues in the CDR3. CDR3 residues: CASSLVPWTSGRSDTQYF. In nucleotides, the CDR3 is TGTGCCAGCAGCTTAGTCCCTTGGACTAGCGGGAGATCAGATACGCAGTATTTT.

The V call is TRBV14, the J call TRBJ2-1; no definite D call. The length of the CDR3 is 13 residues. Trimming cost V 1 base and J 3 bases, with 4 bases left between them. Germline CDR1 SGHDN, CDR2 FVKESK. The CDR3 DNA reads as TGTGCCAGCAGCCAAGCGGTCTACAATGAGCAGTTCTTC. Protein: CASSQAVYNEQFF.

The chain links TRBV11-2 to TRBJ2-7, with TRBD2 matching over 13 bases. The V segment lost 6 bases and the J segment 4 bases; nucleotides outside the gene matches: 6. The CDR3 has 15 residues. Germline V gives CDR1 SGHAT, CDR2 FQNNGV. The CDR3 region is CASSWTSGSTYEQYF. Here the CDR3 DNA reads TGTGCCAGCAGTTGGACTAGCGGGAGTACTTACGAGCAGTACTTC. Variable domain in full (rest from reference TRBV11-2 and TRBJ2-7): EAGVAQSPRYKIIEKRQSVAFWCNPISGHATLYWYQQILGQGPKLLIQFQNNGVVDDSQLPKDRFSAERLKGVDSTLKIQPAKLEDSAVYLCASSWTSGSTYEQYFGPGTRLTVT.

The chain carries TRBV7-9 and TRBJ2-3; 9 bases fit TRBD2. This CDR3 region has 19 residues. Germline V lookup: CDR1 SEHNR, CDR2 FQNEAQ (reference sequence). With 5 bases clipped from V and 2 bases from J, the junction kept 17 bases outside the gene matches. The CDR3 nucleotides read TGTGCCAGCAGCCCACGTCTGACTAGCGGCCAGAGGTCCACAGATACGCAGTATTTT. Translating gives CASSPRLTSGQRSTDTQYF.

V and J are TRBV10-1 and TRBJ2-7, with 8 bases that match TRBD2. The CDR3 extends over 15 amino acids. Germline CDR1 is WNHNN and CDR2 is SYGVQD (reference sequence). J gave up 1 base and V 0 bases, and 2 bases lay outside the gene matches. Here the CDR3 DNA reads TGCGCCAGCAGTGAGTCTAGCGGGAATTCCTACGAGCAGTACTTC. Translated, it gives CASSESSGNSYEQYF.

V usage is TRBV9 and J usage is TRBJ2-3, with TRBD2 matching over 11 bases. The CDR3 has 17 amino acids. The junction had 4 bases not matched to a gene; V was cut back by 0 bases and J by 1 base. The germline gives CDR1 SGDLS, CDR2 YYNGEE. The chain's CDR3 is CASSVEPGLAGTDTQYF. Written as DNA, the CDR3 is TGTGCCAGCAGCGTAGAGCCGGGACTAGCGGGCACAGATACGCAGTATTTT.

The chain recombines TRBV10-3 with TRBJ2-1; 9 bases are a match to TRBD1. The V gene end was trimmed by 7 bases and the J gene end by 6 bases; junction bases not matched to a gene: 10. The CDR3 runs 15 residues. Germline values: CDR1 ENHRY, CDR2 SYGVKD. As DNA, the CDR3 is TGTGCCATCATGAAGGGACAGGGAATGGGCAATGAGCAGTTCTTC. Translation: CAIMKGQGMGNEQFF.

This clone has more than one count but fewer than ten. This chain uses TRBV23-1 with TRBJ1-4, with no clear D. TRBV23-1 is marked as an open reading frame, function uncertain. The ends were cut back, 6 bases at V and 7 bases at J, with 12 bases in the middle. This CDR3 is built from 13 residues. Written as DNA, the CDR3 is TGCGCCAGCAGCCTTGTGGGCAGTGAAAAACTGTTTTTT. It yields the protein CASSLVGSEKLFF.

The V and J genes are TRBV27 and TRBJ2-7; TRBD2 might be the D (6 bases). The CDR3 runs to 16 residues. The germline gives CDR1 MNHEY, CDR2 SMNVEV (reference sequence). V was pared by 3 bases and J by 4 bases, with 19 bases between. The CDR3 nucleotides are TGTGCCAGCAGTTTCGAGGGCGGGACTGGAACATACGAGCAGTACTTC. Amino acid sequence: CASSFEGGTGTYEQYF.

V gene TRBV18 combines with J gene TRBJ2-5; 10 positions match TRBD1. The CDR3 has 16 amino acids. Trimming removed 3 bases from V and 5 bases from J; junction bases left unmatched: 9. Germline V gene data show CDR1 as KGHSH and CDR2 as LQKENI. Written as DNA, the CDR3 is TGTGCCAGCTCACCCTATGCGACAGGGGGCGCGGAGACCCAGTACTTC. Protein sequence: CASSPYATGGAETQYF.

The chain uses TRBV6-5 and TRBJ1-3; no clear D. Looked up from germline, CDR1 is MNHEY and CDR2 is SVGAGI. This CDR3 contains 16 residues. The V gene lost 0 bases and the J gene lost 4 bases, with 13 bases spanning the gap. As DNA, the CDR3 is TGTGCCAGCAGTTACTCGAGAAACCCTCCCGGAAACACCATATATTTT. Its translation: CASSYSRNPPGNTIYF.

V is TRBV2 and J is TRBJ2-1, with 11 bases matching TRBD2. CDR1 and CDR2 from the germline V gene are SNHLY and FYNNEI. This CDR3 spans 14 amino acids. V lost 5 bases, J lost 5 bases, and 2 bases stayed unmatched. The chain's CDR3 is CASSLLAGDNEQFF. The CDR3 DNA reads as TGTGCCAGCAGTCTACTAGCGGGAGACAATGAGCAGTTCTTC.

This clone was recorded once. The chain is built from TRBV5-8 and TRBJ2-5, with TRBD2 matching over 7 bases. The CDR3 loop spans 15 amino acids. CDR1 and CDR2 (germline): SGHTS, YDEGEE. J was trimmed by 2 bases and V by 1 base; bases with no gene match: 5. CDR3 sequence reads: CASSLIPGGQETQYF. The CDR3 bases are TGTGCCAGCAGCTTGATCCCGGGAGGTCAAGAGACCCAGTACTTC. Variable domain in full (rest from reference TRBV5-8 and TRBJ2-5): EAGVTQSPTHLIKTRGQQATLRCSPISGHTSVYWYQQALGLGLQFLLWYDEGEERNRGNFPPRFSGRQFPNYSSELNVNALELEDSALYLCASSLIPGGQETQYFGPGTRLLVL.

The CDR3 reads CATSEFGVEQYF. The DNA for the CDR3 is TGTGCCACCAGTGAATTTGGAGTCGAGCAGTACTTC. The chain recombines TRBV24-1 with TRBJ2-7; no reliable D call. This CDR3 spans 12 amino acids. V lost 4 bases and J 6 bases, leaving 9 bases between the germline ends. Germline-derived CDR1 and CDR2 are KGHDR and SFDVKD.

The chain couples TRBV7-2 to TRBJ2-5; possibly TRBD2 for D (5 bases). Germline CDR1 reads SGHTA; CDR2 reads FQGNSA. Trimming left V 2 bases short and J 5 bases short, with 12 bases between. CDR3 length: 14 amino acids. This CDR3 is CASSLIVGGETQYF. CDR3 coding DNA: TGTGCCAGCAGCTTAATAGTCGGAGGTGAGACCCAGTACTTC.

The chain is built from TRBV27 and TRBJ2-7; D unclear. Germline loops: CDR1 MNHEY, CDR2 SMNVEV (reference sequence). This CDR3 comprises 13 residues. V gave up 6 bases and J gave up 5 bases, with 14 bases separating them. The CDR3 protein is CASSLTRSNEQYF. CDR3 bases: TGTGCCAGCAGCTTGACTCGTAGCAACGAGCAGTACTTC.

V usage is TRBV14 and J usage is TRBJ2-5; no definite D call. There are 13 residues in the CDR3. Germline CDR1 SGHDN, CDR2 FVKESK. Trimming took off 1 base at V and 2 bases at J, with 5 bases between the two ends. Written as DNA, the CDR3 is TGTGCCAGCAGCCAAGTAATACAAGAGACCCAGTACTTC. It specifies CASSQVIQETQYF.

This rearrangement joins TRBV11-3 to TRBJ2-1; 13 nucleotides match TRBD2. Germline V gene sequence: CDR1 SGHNT, CDR2 YENEEA. This CDR3 is built from 15 residues. With V trimmed by 5 bases and J by 6 bases, 4 bases remained unmatched. The CDR3 DNA reads as TGTGCCAGCAGCCCTACTAGCGGGAGGGGCAATGAGCAGTTCTTC. This gives the protein CASSPTSGRGNEQFF.

V and J are TRBV5-1 and TRBJ2-3, with 8 bases aligning to TRBD2. CDR3 length: 17 amino acids. Per the germline V gene, CDR1 is SGHRS and CDR2 is YFSETQ. The ends lost 2 bases at V and 5 bases at J; junction bases unmatched: 13. The DNA of the CDR3 is TGCGCCAGCAGCTTCGGGGCTGGAGCGGGAGAACAAGATACGCAGTATTTT. It specifies CASSFGAGAGEQDTQYF.